This T cell receptor beta chain was obtained from a study of T cells in Graves' hyperthyroidism and ophthalmopathy. V lost 4 bases and J lost 8, with 17 bases in between. The CDR3 is made up of 15 amino acids. Germline V lookup: CDR1 KGHDR, CDR2 SFDVKD. The TCR beta CDR3 regions underwent amplification using RNA transcripts as the source. The HTBI primer set was used in a first-round RT-PCR of the TCR CDR3. TCRdb reprocessed the multiplex PCR reads with MiXCR, giving one entry per CDR3 protein. Here the sample spans under 300,000 distinct CDR3 sequences, roughly 13% being singletons. In this sample, this clonotype turned up a few times.

The sequenced sample consisted of blood. The J gene is TRBJ2-1, the V gene TRBV24-1; possibly TRBD2 for D (6 bases). The sequence came from a woman aged 25 to 39 with Graves' hyperthyroidism that later progressed to Graves' ophthalmopathy. The CDR3 DNA is TGTGCCACCAGTGAGATCAGCTCGCGGGGTGATGAGCAGTTCTTC. This translates into CATSEISSRGDEQFF.